This T cell receptor (beta chain) emerged from a study of blood T cell repertoires in COVID-19. Study-wide background: From the United States, Italy and Spain came samples of acute and convalescent COVID-19. Sources were T cells, B-cell-depleted T cells, or PBMCs; the material itself was cDNA or gDNA.

Original processing methods: Amplification from reference gene primers served as the basis for estimated nucleated cell counts. Measured with immunoSEQ multiplex PCR; TCRdb has only the in-frame clones, and not every one. Clone size and V and J calls were adopted from that table, with D and trimming inferred from the DNA. The sample contains some 160,000 clones, 85% to 90% of which appear only once. V was trimmed by 1 base and J by 1 base, leaving 9 bases between them. The germline V gene has CDR1 SGHTA and CDR2 FQGNSA. CDR3 length equals 15 residues. This chain uses TRBV7-2 with TRBJ2-3; the D gene is possibly TRBD2 (7 bases). Input material: peripheral blood. The TCR sequence derives from a woman in her sixties with active COVID-19. The CDR3 DNA reads as TGTGCCAGCAGCTTAGAGGGGGGGGGCACAGATACGCAGTATTTT. It specifies CASSLEGGGTDTQYF.